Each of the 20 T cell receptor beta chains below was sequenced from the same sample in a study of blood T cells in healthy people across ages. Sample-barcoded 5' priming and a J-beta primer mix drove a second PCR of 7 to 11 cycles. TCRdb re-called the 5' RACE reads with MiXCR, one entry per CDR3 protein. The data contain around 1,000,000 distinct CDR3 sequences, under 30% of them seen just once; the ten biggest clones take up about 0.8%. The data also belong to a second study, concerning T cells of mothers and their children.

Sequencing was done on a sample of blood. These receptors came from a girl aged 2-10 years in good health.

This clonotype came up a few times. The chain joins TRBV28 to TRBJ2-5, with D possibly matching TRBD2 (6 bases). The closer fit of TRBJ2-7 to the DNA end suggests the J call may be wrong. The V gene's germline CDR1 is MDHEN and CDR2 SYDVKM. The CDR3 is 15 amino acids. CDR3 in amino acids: CATLLGGLDGYEQYF. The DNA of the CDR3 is TGTGCCACCCTTCTGGGAGGCTTAGATGGCTACGAGCAGTACTTC.

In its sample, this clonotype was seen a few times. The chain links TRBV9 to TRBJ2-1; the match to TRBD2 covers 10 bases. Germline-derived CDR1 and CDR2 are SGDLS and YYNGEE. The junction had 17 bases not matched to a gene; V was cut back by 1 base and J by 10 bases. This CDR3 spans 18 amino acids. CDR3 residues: CASSVQSSSRLAGVEQFF. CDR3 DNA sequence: TGTGCCAGCAGCGTACAGTCTTCCTCCAGGCTAGCGGGAGTAGAGCAGTTCTTC. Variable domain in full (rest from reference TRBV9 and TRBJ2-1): DSGVTQTPKHLITATGQRVTLRCSPRSGDLSVYWYQQSLDQGLQFLIQYYNGEERAKGNILERFSAQQFPDLHSELNLSSLELGDSALYFCASSVQSSSRLAGVEQFFGPGTRLTVL.

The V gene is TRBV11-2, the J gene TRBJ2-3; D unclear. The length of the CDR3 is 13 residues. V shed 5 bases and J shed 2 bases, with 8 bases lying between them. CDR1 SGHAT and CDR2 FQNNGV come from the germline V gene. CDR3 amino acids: CASSRLPTDTQYF. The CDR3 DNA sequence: TGTGCCAGCAGCCGACTGCCCACAGATACGCAGTATTTT.

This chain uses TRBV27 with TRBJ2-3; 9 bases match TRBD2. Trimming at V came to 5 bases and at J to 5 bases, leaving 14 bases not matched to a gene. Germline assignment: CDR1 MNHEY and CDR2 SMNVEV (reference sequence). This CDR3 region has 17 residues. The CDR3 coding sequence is TGTGCCAGCAGTCCTATCTTGACTAGCGGAGGGGGAGATACGCAGTATTTT. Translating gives CASSPILTSGGGDTQYF.

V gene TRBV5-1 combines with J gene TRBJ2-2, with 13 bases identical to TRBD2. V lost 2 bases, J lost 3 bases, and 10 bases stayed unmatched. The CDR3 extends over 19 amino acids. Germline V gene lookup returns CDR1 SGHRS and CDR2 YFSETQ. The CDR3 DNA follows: TGCGCCAGCAGCTTACACGGGACTAGCGGGAAAGGCGACACCGGGGAGCTGTTTTTT. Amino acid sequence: CASSLHGTSGKGDTGELFF.

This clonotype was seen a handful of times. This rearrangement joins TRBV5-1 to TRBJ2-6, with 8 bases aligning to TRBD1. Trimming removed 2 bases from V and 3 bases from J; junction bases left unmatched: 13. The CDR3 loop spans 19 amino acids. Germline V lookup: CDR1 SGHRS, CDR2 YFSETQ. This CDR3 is CASSLDWTGSSGGANVLTF. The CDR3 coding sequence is TGCGCCAGCAGCTTAGATTGGACAGGGTCCTCTGGTGGGGCCAACGTCCTGACTTTC.

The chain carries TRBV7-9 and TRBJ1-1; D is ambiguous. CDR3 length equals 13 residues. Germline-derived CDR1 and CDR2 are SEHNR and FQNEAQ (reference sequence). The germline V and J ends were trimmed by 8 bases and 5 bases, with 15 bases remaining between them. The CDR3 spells CASSPPAGTEAFF. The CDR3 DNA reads TGTGCCAGCTCACCGCCCGCCGGGACTGAAGCTTTCTTT.

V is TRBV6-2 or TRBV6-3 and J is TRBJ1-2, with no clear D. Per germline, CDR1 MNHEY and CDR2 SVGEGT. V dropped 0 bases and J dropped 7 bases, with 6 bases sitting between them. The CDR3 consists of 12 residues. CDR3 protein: CASSYSTTGYTF. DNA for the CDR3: TGTGCCAGCAGTTACTCGACGACTGGCTACACCTTC.

The CDR3 DNA is TGTGCCATCTCTATGGGACAGGGGATTGAAGCTTTCTTT. This codes for CAISMGQGIEAFF. The chain employs TRBV6-2 or TRBV6-3 and TRBJ1-1, with TRBD1 matching 10 bases. The germline V gene encodes CDR1 MNHEY and CDR2 SVGEGT. This CDR3 spans 13 amino acids. V trimming: 10 bases; J trimming: 7 bases; junction bases outside the gene matches: 9.

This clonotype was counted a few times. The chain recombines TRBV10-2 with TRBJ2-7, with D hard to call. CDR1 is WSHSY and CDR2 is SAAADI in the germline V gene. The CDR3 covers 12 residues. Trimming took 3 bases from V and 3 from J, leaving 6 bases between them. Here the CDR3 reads CASSERFYEQYF. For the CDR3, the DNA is TGCGCCAGCAGTGAAAGGTTCTACGAGCAGTACTTC.

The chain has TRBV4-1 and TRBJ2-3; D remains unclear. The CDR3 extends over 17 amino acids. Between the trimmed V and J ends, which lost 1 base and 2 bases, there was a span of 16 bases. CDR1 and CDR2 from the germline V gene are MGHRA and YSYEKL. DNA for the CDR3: TGCGCCAGCAGCCAAGTCGTGCTCGGCGGTGACACAGATACGCAGTATTTT. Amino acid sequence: CASSQVVLGGDTDTQYF.

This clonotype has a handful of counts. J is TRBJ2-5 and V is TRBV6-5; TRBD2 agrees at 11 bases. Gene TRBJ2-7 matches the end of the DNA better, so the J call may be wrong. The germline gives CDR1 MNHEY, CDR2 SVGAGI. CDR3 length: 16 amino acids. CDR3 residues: CASSYQLAGESAEQYF. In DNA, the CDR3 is TGTGCCAGCAGTTACCAACTAGCGGGAGAATCGGCCGAGCAGTACTTC.

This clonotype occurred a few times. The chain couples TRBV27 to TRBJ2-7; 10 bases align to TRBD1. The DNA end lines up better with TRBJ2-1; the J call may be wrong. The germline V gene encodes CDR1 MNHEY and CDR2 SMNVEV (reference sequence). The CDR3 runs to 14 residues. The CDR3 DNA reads TGTGCCAGCAGCGCGGGGACAGGGGTCAATGAGCAGTTCTTC. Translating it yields CASSAGTGVNEQFF.

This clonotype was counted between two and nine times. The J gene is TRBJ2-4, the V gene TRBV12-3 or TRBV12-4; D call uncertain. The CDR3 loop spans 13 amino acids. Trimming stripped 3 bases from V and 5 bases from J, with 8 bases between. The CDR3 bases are TGTGCCAGCAGTTTCCCAGTTCAAAACATTCAGTACTTC. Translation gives CASSFPVQNIQYF.

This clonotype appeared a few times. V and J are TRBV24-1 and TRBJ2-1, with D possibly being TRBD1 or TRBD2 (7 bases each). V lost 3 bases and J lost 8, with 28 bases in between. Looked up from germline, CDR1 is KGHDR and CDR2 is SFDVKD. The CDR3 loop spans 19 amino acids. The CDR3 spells CATSDPLITRQQGRDEQFF. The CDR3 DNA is TGTGCCACCAGTGATCCCCTCATAACACGTCAACAGGGGAGGGATGAGCAGTTCTTC.

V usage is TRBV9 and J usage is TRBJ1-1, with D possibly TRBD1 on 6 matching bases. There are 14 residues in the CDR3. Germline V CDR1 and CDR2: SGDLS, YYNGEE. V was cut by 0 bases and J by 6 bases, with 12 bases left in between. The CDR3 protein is CASSVGTVDPEAFF. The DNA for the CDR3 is TGTGCCAGCAGCGTAGGGACAGTCGACCCTGAAGCTTTCTTT. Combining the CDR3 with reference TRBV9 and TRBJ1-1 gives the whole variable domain DSGVTQTPKHLITATGQRVTLRCSPRSGDLSVYWYQQSLDQGLQFLIQYYNGEERAKGNILERFSAQQFPDLHSELNLSSLELGDSALYFCASSVGTVDPEAFFGQGTRLTVV.

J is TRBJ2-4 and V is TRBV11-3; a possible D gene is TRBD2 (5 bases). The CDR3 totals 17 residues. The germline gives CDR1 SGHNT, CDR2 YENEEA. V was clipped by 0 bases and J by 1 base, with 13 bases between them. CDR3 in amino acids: CASSLDLGGRAKNIQYF. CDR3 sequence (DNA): TGTGCCAGCAGCTTAGATTTAGGAGGACGGGCCAAAAACATTCAGTACTTC.

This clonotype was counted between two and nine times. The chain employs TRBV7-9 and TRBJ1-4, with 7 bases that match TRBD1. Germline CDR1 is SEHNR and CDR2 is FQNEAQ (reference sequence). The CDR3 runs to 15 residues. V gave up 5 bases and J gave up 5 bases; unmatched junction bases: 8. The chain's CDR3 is CASSAETGVNEKLFF. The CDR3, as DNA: TGTGCCAGCAGCGCAGAAACAGGGGTAAATGAAAAACTGTTTTTT.

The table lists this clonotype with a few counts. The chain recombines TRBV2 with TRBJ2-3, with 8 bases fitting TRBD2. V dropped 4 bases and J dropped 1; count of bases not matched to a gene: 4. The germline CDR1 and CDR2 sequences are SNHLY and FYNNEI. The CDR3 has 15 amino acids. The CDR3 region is CASSVQAGGTDTQYF. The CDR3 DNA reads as TGTGCCAGCAGTGTTCAAGCGGGAGGCACAGATACGCAGTATTTT.

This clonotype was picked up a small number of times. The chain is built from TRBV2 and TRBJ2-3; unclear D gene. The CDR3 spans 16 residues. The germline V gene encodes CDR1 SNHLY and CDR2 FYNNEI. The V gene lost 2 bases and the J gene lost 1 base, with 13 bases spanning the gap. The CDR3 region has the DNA TGTGCCAGCAGTGAAAGGCGGCGTCTAGGCACAGATACGCAGTATTTT. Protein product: CASSERRRLGTDTQYF.